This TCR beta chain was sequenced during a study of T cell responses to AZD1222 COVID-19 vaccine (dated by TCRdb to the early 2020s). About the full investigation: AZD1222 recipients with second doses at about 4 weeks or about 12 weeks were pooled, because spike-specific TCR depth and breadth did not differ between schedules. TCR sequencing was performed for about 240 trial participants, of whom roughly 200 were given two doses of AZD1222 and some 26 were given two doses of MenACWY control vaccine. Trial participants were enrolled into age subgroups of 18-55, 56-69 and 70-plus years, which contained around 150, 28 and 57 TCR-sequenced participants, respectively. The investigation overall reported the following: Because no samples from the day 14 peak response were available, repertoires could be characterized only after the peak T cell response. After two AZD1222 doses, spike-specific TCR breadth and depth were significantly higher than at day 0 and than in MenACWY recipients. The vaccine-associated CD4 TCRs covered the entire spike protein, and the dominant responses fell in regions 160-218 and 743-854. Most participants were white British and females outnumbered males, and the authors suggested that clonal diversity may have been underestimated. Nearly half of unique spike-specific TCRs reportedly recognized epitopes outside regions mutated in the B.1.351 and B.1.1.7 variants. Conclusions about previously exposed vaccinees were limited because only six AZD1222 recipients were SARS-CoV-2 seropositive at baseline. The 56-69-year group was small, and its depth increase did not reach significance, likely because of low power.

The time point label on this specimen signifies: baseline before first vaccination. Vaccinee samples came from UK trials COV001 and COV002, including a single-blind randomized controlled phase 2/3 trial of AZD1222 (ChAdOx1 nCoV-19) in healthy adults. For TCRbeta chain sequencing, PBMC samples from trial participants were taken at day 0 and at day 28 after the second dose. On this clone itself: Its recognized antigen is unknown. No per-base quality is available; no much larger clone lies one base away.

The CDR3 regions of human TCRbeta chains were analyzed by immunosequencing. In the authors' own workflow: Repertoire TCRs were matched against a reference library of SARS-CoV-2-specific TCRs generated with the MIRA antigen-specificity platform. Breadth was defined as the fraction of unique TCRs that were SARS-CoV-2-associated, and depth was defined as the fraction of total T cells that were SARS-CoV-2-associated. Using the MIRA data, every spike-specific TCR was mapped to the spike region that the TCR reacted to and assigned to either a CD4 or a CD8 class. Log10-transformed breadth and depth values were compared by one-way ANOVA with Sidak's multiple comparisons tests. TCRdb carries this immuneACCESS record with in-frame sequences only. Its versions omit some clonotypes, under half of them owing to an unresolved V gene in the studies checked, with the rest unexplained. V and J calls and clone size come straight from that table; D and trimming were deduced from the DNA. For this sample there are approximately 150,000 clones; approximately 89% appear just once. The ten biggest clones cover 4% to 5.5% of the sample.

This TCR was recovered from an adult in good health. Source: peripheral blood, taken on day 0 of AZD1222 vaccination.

The CDR3: CASSPGPGQGSYEQYF. The sequenced DNA is TGTGCCAGCAGTCCTGGACCGGGACAGGGCTCCTACGAGCAGTACTTC. Here the chain combines TRBV27 and TRBJ2-7; the central 9 bases match TRBD1. The germline V gene (reference sequence) provides CDR1 MNHEY and CDR2 SMNVEV. The CDR3 goes from the cysteine to the phenylalanine over 16 residues. CDR3 DNA only is kept here, 48 bases in frame from base 1. V is cut back by 5 bases and J by 0 bases, with 8 bases in the junction unmatched.